What follows is one T cell receptor beta chain and its context. The clone's antigen remains unknown. The record has no base qualities; no much larger clone is one base away. The library was obtained by the immunoSEQ multiplex PCR assay. The multiplex PCR relied on a mix of 60 forward primers for TCR Vbeta segments and 13 reverse primers for TCR Jbeta segments. The CDR3 region of rearranged TCR beta genes was amplified from genomic DNA by a multiplex PCR assay. Amplified TCR beta libraries were sequenced as 87-base-pair reads on the Illumina HiSeq System. The study's processing was this. A later analysis tallied about 77 million unique TCR beta chains across the approximately 670 repertoires, and some 12 million of those chains were shared by two or more donors. To remove PCR and sequencing errors, raw reads were error-corrected and collapsed into unique sequences using a nearest-neighbor algorithm that merged closely related sequences. Alignment of CDR3 sequences to IMGT reference sequences was used to assign V, D and J gene segments. For a sequence to be retained, a match of at least six nucleotides was required to both a V gene segment and a J gene segment. A rearrangement counted as productive if the CDR3 had no stop codons and remained in frame with V and J, and every other rearrangement counted as non-productive. CDR3 was defined according to IMGT convention as the region running from the second conserved V-encoded cysteine to the conserved J-encoded phenylalanine. In an earlier analysis of around 600 of the donors, sequences lacking an unambiguous match to a single V gene segment were excluded. An earlier analysis of approximately 590 of the donors called V segments functional above 56.7% productive rearrangements and segregating when the between-donor standard deviation exceeded 5%. A statistical classification framework was built for diagnosing cytomegalovirus status from the catalog of TCR beta chain sequences. A later analysis assigned V and J genes by comparing TCR nucleotide sequences with IMGT/GENE-DB human TR gene sequences. In a later analysis, CDR3 sequences and most-parsimonious VDJ recombination scenarios were assigned using the TCRdist pipeline. A later analysis defined each TCR beta chain by its CDR3 amino acid sequence plus V-gene family, and excluded reads lacking a unique V-gene family. As a way to deal with suspected cross-contamination and a sequencing artifact, a later analysis dropped 450 to 700 nucleotide sequences that were highly shared and had low generation probability. For each public chain, a later analysis derived a clonal expansion index from normalized ranks of inferred template counts within each repertoire. In a later analysis, generation probabilities were computed with a VDJ recombination model fitted to out-of-frame rearrangements, and the resulting probabilities were checked against IGoR. A later analysis scored TCR-TCR, TCR-HLA and TCR-CMV co-occurrence with hypergeometric tests, applying a repertoire-size bias correction to TCR pairs. A later analysis estimated false discovery rates by permuting HLA or CMV assignments 20 times. In a later analysis, co-occurring TCRs were grouped using DBSCAN, and TCRdist sequence similarity was added for clustering within HLA-allele-positive subsets. Co-occurrence clustering excluded repertoires with fewer than 30,000 or more than 120,000 public chains, plus five with anomalous nucleotide sharing. TCRdb mirrors the immuneACCESS table, restricted to in-frame sequences. Some clones are absent from its copies; in checked studies, under half trace to an unresolved V gene, and the reason for the others is unknown. The V and J calls and clone size were taken over from that table, and D and trimming were inferred from the DNA. Across this sample there are 120,000 or so clones, with 80% seen only once. The leading ten clones occupy around 1.3% of the sample.

CDR1 and CDR2 (LNHDA, SQIVND) derive from the germline V gene (reference sequence). From its cysteine to its phenylalanine, the CDR3 spans 14 amino acids. The kept DNA is CDR3 alone, 42 bases in frame from the first base. Here V drops 6 bases and J drops 8 bases, and the junction holds 5 bases not matched to any gene. The cohort consisted of 650 to 850 healthy bone marrow donors. At the time of sampling, all cohort members were nominally healthy, though unrecorded immune exposures were likely present. The donor was CMV seronegative and belonged to the group of over 300 seronegative cohort members. Every donor gave a peripheral blood sample, and the peripheral blood mononuclear cells from that sample were used for TCR beta sequencing. Genomic DNA was extracted from the blood cell samples with the Qiagen DNeasy Blood Extraction Kit. This sample is drawn from a study of cytomegalovirus exposure and HLA in healthy donors (dated 2017 in TCRdb). Regarding the complete study: According to an earlier analysis of around 600 of the donors, some 170 million T cells yielded 117 million unique TCR beta sequences and approximately 300 Gb of sequence data. An early release that covered fewer than 800 HLA-typed donors contained 300 to 350 gigabases of sequencing data and around 80 million unique TCR sequences. Of the 398 genotyped donors, about 80% fell in the genetic ancestry cluster associated with self-reported Caucasian donors. The aim of the study was to test whether cataloging public T cell receptors could identify signatures of past pathogen exposure. The T cell repertoires of around 730 subjects were profiled by immunosequencing and related to cytomegalovirus serostatus. Besides the first cohort of more than 650 subjects, a separate validation cohort made up of roughly 120 different subjects was used. The study combined high-throughput TCR immunosequencing, statistical association of individual TCRs with disease status, and machine learning to predict cytomegalovirus infection status. A later analysis re-analyzed previously published TCR beta repertoires from 660 or so donors and added high-resolution HLA genotyping to study TCR occurrence patterns. In the later analysis, no new phenotypic data were used to find candidate immune exposures; instead, reliance was placed on TCR beta sequences and their occurrence across donors. In an earlier analysis of about 590 of the donors, high-throughput TCR beta sequencing was used to judge whether each TCR beta V gene segment behaved as functional or pseudogenic. Alongside the repertoire data, information on donor age, sex, ethnicity and CMV serostatus was compiled. A later genetic analysis used genome-wide SNP genotypes for about 60% of the roughly 670 donors, treating that subset as a discovery cohort. Every discovery cohort repertoire had been produced on one sequencing platform. HLA typing covered class I and class II loci at four-digit resolution. The number of typed donors differed by locus: roughly 620-630 for A, B, C, DRB1 and DQB1; some 500 for DQA1; over 600 for DPA1; and 400 to 480 for DPB1. About five DR-DQ haplotypes were treated as single units for association and clustering because of strong linkage in the cohort. Among 300 to 450 genotyped donors of the cohort, an average of roughly 240,000 unique TCR beta nucleotide sequences were sequenced per donor, around a sixth of them non-productive. Beyond this particular receptor, the publication reports: Most TCR sequences were seen in very few donors, while some public TCRs were found in many individuals. It was suggested by the authors that the approach could potentially be generalized to other disease states and immunological phenotypes. Several of the top co-occurrence clusters appeared to be linked to parvovirus B19, influenza, CMV and Epstein-Barr virus, according to a later analysis. Because counts were too low, about 18 rarely observed V segments, including chromosome 9 orphons, were left out of the earlier analysis of 587 of the donors. Some IMGT-functional V segments, including TRBV6-2 and TRBV6-3, could not be distinguished by the 87-base-pair reads and were therefore excluded. Most CMV-associated TCR beta chains appeared to be HLA-restricted in a later analysis, and the HLA associations seemed to be driven largely by CMV exposure. V-gene and J-gene trimming of TCR beta chains was associated with a missense DCLRE1C variant in a later genetic analysis, and the association was replicated in an independent cohort. According to a later analysis, TCR association rates differed among HLA loci, with DRB1 alleles showing the most associated TCRs and HLA-C alleles showing the fewest. In an earlier analysis of fewer than 750 of the donors, most TCR beta V segments were observed in productive rearrangements about 87% or about 30% of the time, broadly matching IMGT annotations. A later genetic analysis reported fewer N-insertions in productive TCRs among donors in an Asian-associated ancestry cluster than the approximately 700-donor mean. Presence/absence analyses assumed roughly uniform sequencing depth across donors, an assumption that may not hold. For the cohort, immune exposure information was limited to CMV serostatus. The study gave a list of 150 to 200 TCR beta chains associated with cytomegalovirus. In a later analysis, HLA-associated TCR beta chains showed more clonal expansion and lower generation probabilities than non-associated chains that were equally common. A further reported finding was that TCR beta sequences accurately predicted the HLA-A and HLA-B alleles for most subjects in the first cohort. Correlated functional status among segregating V segments might reflect linkage disequilibrium, but an unknown experimental factor could not be ruled out. In both the original and validation cohorts, the classifier was reported to diagnose cytomegalovirus status with high specificity and sensitivity. In a later analysis, 16,951 TCR beta sequences were associated with specific HLA alleles at a false discovery rate of 0.05. Three of the identified cytomegalovirus-associated TCR beta chains were confirmed in vitro to be specific for cytomegalovirus antigens. HLA typing was unavailable for some donors at each locus, so association tests used only the typed subset. When HLA alleles, especially DR and DQ, strongly co-occurred, TCR associations were difficult to assign to individual alleles. This cohort had only TCR beta chains sequenced, and the lack of alpha or paired-chain data limited which features could be detected. A cluster of highly shared sequence variants was judged likely to be a technical artifact of the sequencing pipeline.

The clonotype was recovered from a female donor in good health and CMV-seronegative. The chain employs TRBV19 and TRBJ1-4, and TRBD1 aligns with 11 junction nucleotides. Sequenced sample: PBMCs. The CDR3 loop reads CASRKGQGVEKLFF. At the DNA level, the sequence is TGTGCCAGTAGGAAGGGACAGGGGGTCGAAAAACTGTTTTTT.